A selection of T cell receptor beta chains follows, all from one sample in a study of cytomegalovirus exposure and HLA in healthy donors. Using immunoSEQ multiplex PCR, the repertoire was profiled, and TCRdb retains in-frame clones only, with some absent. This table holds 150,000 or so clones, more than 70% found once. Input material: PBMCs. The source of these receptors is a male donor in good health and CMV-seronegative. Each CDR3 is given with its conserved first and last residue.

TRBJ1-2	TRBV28	CASSSPPAGGYGYTF
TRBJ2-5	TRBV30	CACTGYQETQYF
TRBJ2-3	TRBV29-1	CSVEVGTGAVRTSTDTQYF
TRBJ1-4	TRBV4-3	CASSQEGGVHEKLFF
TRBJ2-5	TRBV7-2	CASSLASSGDLFSQYF
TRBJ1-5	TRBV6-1	CASSEPSYSNQPQHF
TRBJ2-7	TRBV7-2	CPTTRFGSSYEQYF
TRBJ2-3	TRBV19	CASSQSDRYAYF
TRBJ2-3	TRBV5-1	CASSFGGTGADTQYF
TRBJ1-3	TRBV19	CASQLSNTIYF
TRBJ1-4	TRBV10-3	CAIRGSDRASEKLFF
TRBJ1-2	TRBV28	CATLREGYGYTF
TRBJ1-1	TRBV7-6	CASSLEPGISTEAFF
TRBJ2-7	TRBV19	CASSMKKGDTYEQYF
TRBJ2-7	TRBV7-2	CASSFWGSSYEQYF
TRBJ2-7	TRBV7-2	CASSSYYEQYF
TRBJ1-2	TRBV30	CAWIGTGGYTF
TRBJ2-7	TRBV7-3	CASSNIAGESYEQYF
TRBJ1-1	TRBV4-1	CASSRVGGADRAFF
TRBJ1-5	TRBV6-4	CASSDSGQVLYSNQPQHF
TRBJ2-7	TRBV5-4	CASSFQGTYEQYF
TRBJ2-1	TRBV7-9	CASSSVTSSYNEQFF
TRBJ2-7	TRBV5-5	CASSLEGQEGF
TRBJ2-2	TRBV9	CASSPRQSNTGELFF
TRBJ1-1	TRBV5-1	CASSAGTGLEAFF
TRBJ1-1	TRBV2	CASSVPVNTEAFF
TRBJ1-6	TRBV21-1	CASSKVPGGGFRSPLHF
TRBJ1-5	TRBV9	CASSPGDRGLEQPQHF
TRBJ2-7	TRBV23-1	CASNNTYEQYF
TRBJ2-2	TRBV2	CASHQGTANTGELFF
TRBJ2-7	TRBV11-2	CASSLDQDYGEQYF
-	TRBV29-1	CSGRKQGDSHEQYF
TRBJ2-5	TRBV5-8	CASSLGVPQYF
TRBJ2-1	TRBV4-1	CASSRGAQGTDEQFF
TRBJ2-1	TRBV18	CASSPPGSGARYNEQFF
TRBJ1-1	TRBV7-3	CASSLFGGGNTEAFF
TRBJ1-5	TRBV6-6	CASSYSNQASNQPQHF